Listed below are T cell receptor beta chains from one sample, sequenced in a study of blood T cell repertoires in COVID-19. The data were produced by immunoSEQ multiplex PCR, yet TCRdb's version contains in-frame clones alone and is incomplete. The data show roughly 150,000 clones, around 85% seen once. Sequencing was done on a sample of peripheral blood. All receptors derive from a man in his 60s with active or convalescent COVID-19. The CDR3 runs from the conserved cysteine through the conserved F or W. D genes are given only for firm matches.

J | D | V | DNA | CDR3
TRBJ1-5 | TRBD1 | TRBV19 | TGTGCCAGTAGTTTGGGACAGGGGTCCAATCAGCCCCAGCATTTT | CASSLGQGSNQPQHF
TRBJ2-1 | TRBD2 | TRBV15 | TGTGCCACCAGCAGAGCTCGGACTAGCGGGAAGTCTTACAATGAGCAGTTCTTC | CATSRARTSGKSYNEQFF
TRBJ1-2 | TRBD1 | TRBV5-1 | TGCGCCAGCAGCATCGACAGGGCATCCGACTATGGCTACACCTTC | CASSIDRASDYGYTF
TRBJ1-4 | - | TRBV5-4 | TGTGCCAGCAGCTTGGGGGAGGTACCTGCAACTAATGAAAAACTGTTTTTT | CASSLGEVPATNEKLFF
TRBJ1-6 | TRBD1 | TRBV13 | TGTGCCAGCAGCCAGGACAGGGGAGATTCACCCCTCCACTTT | CASSQDRGDSPLHF
TRBJ2-7 | - | TRBV29-1 | TGCAGCGTTGAAGGAGGGGACACAGATTACGAGCAGTACTTC | CSVEGGDTDYEQYF
TRBJ2-3 | TRBD2 | TRBV10-3 | TGTGCCATCAGTACCGGACTAGCGGGGGGGCGGAGCACAGATACGCAGTATTTT | CAISTGLAGGRSTDTQYF
TRBJ1-1 | - | TRBV7-2 | TGTGCCAGCAGCTTAGGGCACCGGGACACTGAAGCTTTCTTT | CASSLGHRDTEAFF
TRBJ2-5 | TRBD1 | TRBV11-2 | TGTGCCAGCAGCTTAGATGGGACAGACAAAGAGACCCAGTACTTC | CASSLDGTDKETQYF
TRBJ2-2 | - | TRBV5-1 | TGCGCCAGCAGCTTGGACCAGGGAGGAAAGCGAATGATTTTT | CASSLDQGGKRMIF
TRBJ2-1 | TRBD2 | TRBV2 | TGTGCCAGCAGAAGGACTAGTGAGCAGTTCTTC | CASRRTSEQFF
TRBJ1-1 | TRBD1 | TRBV6-5 | TGTGCCAGCAGTTACTCGCTCAGGGGGCTGTGGACTGAAGCTTTCTTT | CASSYSLRGLWTEAFF